These 19 T cell receptor beta chains came from one sample sequenced in a study of post-analysis software for immune sequencing data. Carried by the TCR beta cDNA libraries were unique molecular identifiers. One entry per CDR3 protein results from TCRdb running MiXCR on the PCR reads. The data show some 700,000 distinct CDR3 sequences, 55% to 60% seen once. Study-wide results and limits: Controls had lower frequencies than patients of four or five TRBV segments, which included TRBV5-6, TRBV5-1 and TRBV20-1.

Antigens of these TCRs are unknown. What was sequenced was blood. Receptors were obtained from a girl aged 2 to 10 with multiple sclerosis.

The sample holds a few counts of this clonotype. This chain joins TRBV6-2 or TRBV6-3 and TRBJ2-5; D unresolved. Germline lookup yields CDR1 MNHEY and CDR2 SVGEGT. CDR3 length: 13 amino acids. V lost 2 bases and J lost 1, with 5 bases in between. This CDR3 reads CASSYAGQETQYF. CDR3 coding DNA: TGTGCCAGCAGTTACGCCGGCCAAGAGACCCAGTACTTC.

The J gene is TRBJ2-4, the V gene TRBV7-2; D call uncertain. This CDR3 has 13 residues. The ends were cut back, 1 base at V and 10 bases at J, with 11 bases in the middle. Germline V CDR1 and CDR2: SGHTA, FQGNSA. The CDR3, as DNA: TGTGCCAGCAGCTTAGAGCCCCAAGTTATTCAGTACTTC. It specifies CASSLEPQVIQYF. Variable domain in full (rest from reference TRBV7-2 and TRBJ2-4): GAGVSQSPSNKVTEKGKDVELRCDPISGHTALYWYRQSLGQGLEFLIYFQGNSAPDKSGLPSDRFSAERTGGSVSTLTIQRTQQEDSAVYLCASSLEPQVIQYFGAGTRLSVL.

In regard to this clonotype: At one boundary the junction diverges from the germline segment, which might be a read error. V gene TRBV2 combines with J gene TRBJ2-3; 8 bases line up with TRBD1. The CDR3 spans 15 residues. Germline assignment: CDR1 SNHLY and CDR2 FYNNEI. CDR3 region: CASSEGQGPTNTQYF. CDR3 sequence (DNA): TGTGCCAGCAGCGAAGGACAGGGTCCCACGAATACGCAGTATTTT.

This clonotype has a handful of counts. The chain combines TRBV12-3 or TRBV12-4 with TRBJ2-1, with D unclear. This CDR3 contains 13 residues. V lost 0 bases, J lost 5 bases, and 5 bases lay in between. The CDR3 sequence is CASSLAWDNEQFF. The DNA for the CDR3 is TGTGCCAGCAGTTTAGCGTGGGACAATGAGCAGTTCTTC.

The chain couples TRBV7-3 to TRBJ1-2, with 7 bases that match TRBD1. CDR1 is SGHTA, CDR2 FQGTGA, per germline. V shed 0 bases and J 6 bases; nucleotides not matched to a gene: 13. There are 17 residues in the CDR3. The CDR3 here is CASSLTGTASPRNGYTF. The DNA for the CDR3 is TGTGCCAGCAGCTTAACCGGGACAGCGTCTCCTAGGAATGGCTACACCTTC.

In this sample, this clonotype turned up a few times. The chain recombines TRBV20-1 with TRBJ2-7; 9 nucleotides match TRBD1. Unmatched junction bases numbered 11, after V lost 5 bases and J lost 3 bases. This CDR3 contains 15 residues. Germline V gives CDR1 DFQATT, CDR2 SNEGSKA (reference sequence). The CDR3 DNA sequence: TGCAGTGCTCGGAGGACAGGGGACATTTTCTACGAGCAGTACTTC. It codes for CSARRTGDIFYEQYF.

The table lists this clonotype with a count of one. V and J are TRBV11-2 and TRBJ2-3; D is possibly TRBD2 (6 bases). V dropped 4 bases and J dropped 1 base, with 18 bases sitting between them. The germline CDR1 and CDR2 sequences are SGHAT and FQNNGV. This CDR3 region has 17 residues. The CDR3 region is CASSSIRRGFGTDTQYF. The CDR3 bases are TGTGCCAGCAGCTCGATTCGTCGGGGGTTTGGCACAGATACGCAGTATTTT.

The CDR3 DNA reads as TGCGCCAGCAGCCTCCTCGAGTCAGATACGCAGTATTTT. Its protein is CASSLLESDTQYF. The J gene is TRBJ2-3, the V gene TRBV4-1, with unresolved D. The CDR3 is 13 amino acids. Trimming pared 4 bases from V and 4 bases from J, leaving 9 bases between. The germline V gene encodes CDR1 MGHRA and CDR2 YSYEKL.

J is TRBJ2-5 and V is TRBV12-5; no clear D. The closer fit of TRBJ2-7 to the DNA end suggests the J call may be wrong. Germline V lookup: CDR1 LGHNT, CDR2 FRNRAP. The CDR3 runs 13 residues. The CDR3 reads CASGLTSINEQYF. The CDR3 DNA reads TGTGCTAGTGGTTTGACCTCTATCAACGAGCAGTACTTC.

The rearrangement links TRBV20-1 to TRBJ1-2, with D hard to call. V dropped 5 bases and J dropped 10 bases, with 20 bases sitting between them. Germline V gene sequence: CDR1 DFQATT, CDR2 SNEGSKA (reference sequence). The length of the CDR3 is 13 residues. For the CDR3, the DNA is TGCAGTGCTGCCCCCGGGGATCTCCAAGTCTACACCTTC. Encoded protein: CSAAPGDLQVYTF.

This clonotype was detected only a few times. This chain uses TRBV20-1 with TRBJ2-1; TRBD1 might be the D (6 bases). The CDR3 is 13 residues long. Looked up from germline, CDR1 is DFQATT and CDR2 is SNEGSKA (reference sequence). With 3 bases removed from V and 2 bases from J, the gap between germline ends came to 8 bases. CDR3 sequence (DNA): TGCAGTGCTAGGGACAGTCCCTACAATGAGCAGTTCTTC. This translates into CSARDSPYNEQFF.

The genes are TRBV18 and TRBJ2-3; D gene ambiguous. Per germline, CDR1 KGHSH and CDR2 LQKENI. Trimming took off 3 bases at V and 4 bases at J, with 8 bases between the two ends. This CDR3 has 13 residues. The CDR3 region is CASSPSEPDTQYF. The CDR3 DNA reads TGTGCCAGCTCACCGTCCGAACCAGATACGCAGTATTTT.

The chain joins TRBV3-1 to TRBJ2-1; D gene uncertain. The CDR3 runs to 13 residues. Germline loops: CDR1 LGHDT, CDR2 YNNKEL (reference sequence). V lost 1 base, J lost 10 bases, and 11 bases lay in between. The CDR3 reads CASSQAAGQEQFF. The CDR3, as DNA: TGTGCCAGCAGCCAAGCAGCAGGTCAGGAGCAGTTCTTC.

CDR3 in amino acids: CASSGEAPRGYGYTF. The DNA for the CDR3 is TGTGCCAGCAGCGGGGAGGCGCCGAGGGGCTATGGCTACACCTTC. J is TRBJ1-2 and V is TRBV7-2, with D possibly matching TRBD1 (5 bases). The CDR3 has 15 amino acids. Germline V lookup: CDR1 SGHTA, CDR2 FQGNSA. Trimming stripped 5 bases from V and 4 bases from J, with 17 bases between.

This clonotype occurred a few times. Here the CDR3 reads CASRDMTDTQYF. CDR3 in DNA: TGTGCCAGCAGAGATATGACAGATACGCAGTATTTT. This chain joins TRBV6-5 and TRBJ2-3; D not resolved. V lost 6 bases and J lost 3, with 7 bases in between. The CDR3 covers 12 residues. Germline V gene data show CDR1 as MNHEY and CDR2 as SVGAGI.

The chain joins TRBV4-1 to TRBJ2-5; 9 bases map to TRBD2. J gave up 4 bases and V 4 bases, and 13 bases lay outside the gene matches. The CDR3 length is 17 residues. The germline CDR1 and CDR2 sequences are MGHRA and YSYEKL. The CDR3 coding sequence is TGCGCCAGCAGCCCAGCCTCCCTTAGCGGGAGAGGAGAGACCCAGTACTTC. Protein product: CASSPASLSGRGETQYF.

This chain's CDR3 is CASSPMGDTQYF. CDR3 bases: TGTGCCAGCAGCCCTATGGGGGATACGCAGTATTTT. The chain joins TRBV7-2 to TRBJ2-3; no clear D. The V end lost 5 bases, the J end lost 6 bases, and 9 bases lay between the germline ends. CDR3 length equals 12 residues. CDR1 is SGHTA and CDR2 is FQGNSA in the germline V gene.

V gene TRBV10-1 combines with J gene TRBJ2-1, with TRBD2 matching 8 bases. V was pared by 3 bases and J by 3 bases, with 7 bases of the junction left unmatched. This CDR3 contains 16 residues. From germline, CDR1 is WNHNN and CDR2 SYGVQD (reference sequence). The chain's CDR3 is CASSEGMSGGYNEQFF. As DNA, the CDR3 is TGCGCCAGCAGTGAAGGGATGAGCGGGGGCTACAATGAGCAGTTCTTC.

In DNA, the CDR3 is TGCAGCGCTTCGACTGGACTAGCGGGAGGGCTTTACCAACCCGATACGCAGTATTTT. It encodes CSASTGLAGGLYQPDTQYF. This rearrangement joins TRBV29-1 to TRBJ2-3; 15 bases agree with TRBD2. The CDR3 is 19 residues long. V lost 7 bases, J lost 6 bases, and 20 bases stayed unmatched. Germline values: CDR1 SQVTM, CDR2 ANQGSEA.